This T cell receptor beta chain was obtained from a study of blood T cell repertoires in COVID-19. Turning to the study itself: The United States, Italy and Spain supplied acute and convalescent COVID-19 samples.

TCRdb keeps only in-frame clones here, not all; method: immunoSEQ multiplex PCR. The sample carries approximately 21,000 clones, 60% to 85% recorded once. Specimen: peripheral blood. This TCR derives from an elderly man with acute or convalescent COVID-19.

The chain's CDR3 is CASSLLGTGTNEKLFF. CDR3 in DNA: TGTGCCAGCAGTTTATTGGGGACAGGGACTAATGAAAAACTGTTTTTT. This sequence joins TRBV28 and TRBJ1-4, with 9 bases aligning to TRBD1. There are 16 residues in the CDR3. The trim removed 1 base at V and 2 bases at J, leaving 2 bases unmatched. The germline gives CDR1 MDHEN, CDR2 SYDVKM.